The next 3 T cell receptor beta chains were all read from a single sample in a study of T-cell reconstitution after alpha-beta-depleted transplantation in children. TCRbeta library preparation incorporated unique molecular identifiers. Each CDR3 protein is one row after TCRdb ran MiXCR on the PCR reads. Among 780,000 or so distinct CDR3 sequences listed, 15% to 20% were seen once. The sequencing here drew on PBMCs, mostly from graft donor cells, taken 360 days after TCRalphabeta/CD19-depleted stem cell transplant. Every receptor here comes from a male patient between 5 and 17 years old who had a stem cell transplant for acute lymphoblastic leukemia, so the T cells may come from the graft donor.

There are many counts of this clonotype. The junction differs from germline at one of its ends, possibly a read error. This chain links TRBV5-1 with TRBJ2-1, with D uncertain. There are 14 residues in the CDR3. Germline V gives CDR1 SGHRS, CDR2 YFSETQ. CDR3 region: CASSPPSSYNEQFF. The CDR3 DNA sequence: TGTGCCAGCAGCCCCCCGAGCTCCTACAATGAGCAGTTCTTC.

This clonotype was counted between two and nine times. The chain recombines TRBV15 with TRBJ2-7; TRBD1 aligns across 8 bases. Per germline, CDR1 LNHNV and CDR2 YYDKDF (reference sequence). V lost 5 bases to trimming and J lost 3 bases; unmatched junction nucleotides: 3. The CDR3 totals 13 residues. CDR3 coding DNA: TGTGCCACCAGCCAGGGACAGGACTACGAGCAGTACTTC. Protein: CATSQGQDYEQYF.

As concerns this clonotype: It is likely a read error, because the conserved phenylalanine at the end of the CDR3 is missing. No DNA is shown, since the ends of the CDR3 on it are uncertain; the CDR3 is the one TCRdb lists. This chain links TRBV7-2 with TRBJ2-1. The CDR3 has 8 amino acids, counting both end residues. CDR1 and CDR2 (germline): SGHTA, FQGNSA. The CDR3 is CASSLELI.